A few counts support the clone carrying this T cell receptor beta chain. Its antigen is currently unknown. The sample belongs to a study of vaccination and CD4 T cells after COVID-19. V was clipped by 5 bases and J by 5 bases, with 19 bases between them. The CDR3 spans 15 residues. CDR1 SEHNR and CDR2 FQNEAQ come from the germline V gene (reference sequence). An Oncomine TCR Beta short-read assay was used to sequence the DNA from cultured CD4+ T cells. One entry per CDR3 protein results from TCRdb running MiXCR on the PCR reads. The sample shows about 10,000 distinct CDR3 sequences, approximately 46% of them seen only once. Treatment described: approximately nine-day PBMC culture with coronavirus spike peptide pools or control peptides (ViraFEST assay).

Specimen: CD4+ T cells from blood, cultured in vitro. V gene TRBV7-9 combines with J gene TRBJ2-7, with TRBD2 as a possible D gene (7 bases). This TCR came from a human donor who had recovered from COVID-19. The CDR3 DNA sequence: TGTGCCAGCAGCCCGAACGGGGGGCGCAGAAACGAGCAGTACTTC. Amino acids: CASSPNGGRRNEQYF. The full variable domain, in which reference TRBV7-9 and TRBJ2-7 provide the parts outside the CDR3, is DTGVSQNPRHKITKRGQNVTFRCDPISEHNRLYWYRQTLGQGPEFLTYFQNEAQLEKSRLLSDRFSAERPKGSFSTLEIQRTEQGDSAMYLCASSPNGGRRNEQYFGPGTRLTVT.